This T cell receptor beta chain originates from a study of T cells in Graves' hyperthyroidism and ophthalmopathy. This clonotype occurred many times. It was RNA transcripts that yielded the amplified TCR beta CDR3 regions. Using the HTBI primer set, a first-round RT-PCR was run on the TCR CDR3. TCRdb re-called the multiplex PCR reads through MiXCR, storing one row per CDR3 protein. This table holds more than 300,000 distinct CDR3 sequences, roughly 18% found once. Germline CDR1 SGHRS, CDR2 YFSETQ. Trimming pared 4 bases from V and 5 bases from J, leaving 12 bases between. The CDR3 consists of 13 residues.

The sample was blood. This clonotype originated in a man between 18 and 35 years old with Graves' ophthalmopathy. The V gene is TRBV5-1, the J gene TRBJ2-5; a weak D match, TRBD2 (5 bases). The chain's CDR3 is CASSTGISETQYF. As DNA, the CDR3 is TGCGCCAGCAGCACCGGGATTTCGGAGACCCAGTACTTC.